The clone carrying this TCR beta chain was detected only a few times. The germline V gene has CDR1 SGDLS and CDR2 YYNGEE. The CDR3 has 18 amino acids. V dropped 1 base and J dropped 1 base, with 20 bases sitting between them. The data derive from a study of T-cell reconstitution after alpha-beta-depleted transplantation in children. Unique molecular identifiers were incorporated into the prepared TCRbeta library. TCRdb re-analysed the PCR reads in MiXCR, keeping a single row per CDR3 protein. The profile shows around 600,000 distinct CDR3 sequences, under 30% of them singletons. The chain has TRBV9 and TRBJ2-5; D may be TRBD2 (6 bases). Sample: PBMCs, mostly from graft donor cells, taken 360 days after TCRalphabeta/CD19-depleted stem cell transplant. The sequence came from a boy less than two years old who had a stem cell transplant for acute myeloid leukemia, so the T cells may come from the graft donor. CDR3 nucleotides: TGTGCCAGCAGCGTAAGGGTAGGGACTGAGGCTTTCCAAGAGACCCAGTACTTC. Its protein product is CASSVRVGTEAFQETQYF.